This T cell receptor (beta chain) was captured by sequencing in a study of CD8+ T cells in alopecia areata. About this clone itself: What it binds is not known.

RNA was isolated and reverse transcribed to cDNA, the sequencing template. The assay was immunoSEQ multiplex PCR, and TCRdb's table has in-frame clones only and misses some. The sample holds approximately 34,000 clones; approximately 60% are singletons and the top ten take under 40%. Findings and caveats of the study: The study also sequences resident alphabeta T cells of normal skin in scalp samples. Across lesional scalp, and particularly alopecia totalis/universalis, clonality surpassed that of normal scalp.

Sorting from PBMCs produced CD4+ and CD8+ T cells. The CDR3 spans 15 residues. CDR1 and CDR2 from the germline V gene are GTSNPN and SVGIG (reference sequence). V was trimmed by 2 bases and J by 7 bases, leaving 21 bases between them. The J gene is TRBJ2-7, the V gene TRBV30; TRBD1 or TRBD2 may be the D gene (5 bases each). The sequencing input was NKG2D-high CD8+ T cells sorted from blood. This TCR came from a human donor with alopecia areata. The CDR3 DNA follows: TGTGCCTGGAGTCGGACCGGGACGGCGGTCGGGGAGCAGTACTTC. Protein product: CAWSRTGTAVGEQYF.